Detailed here is one TCR beta chain. In its sample, this clone was seen a few times. Its antigen target is currently unknown. It has no much larger one-base neighbor in the sample; base qualities were not kept. This record belongs to a study of metastatic and nonmetastatic thyroid tumors (TCRdb year 2020). Looking at the study overall: For patients with malignant and with benign thyroid disease, the researchers compared repertoires between peripheral blood samples and tumor or nodule tissue samples. Study-wide findings and limitations: TCR beta diversity was reported as significantly higher in malignant tumors than in benign nodules, in both blood and tumor samples.

From V the trimming removes 0 bases and from J it removes 2 bases, while the gene matches leave 4 bases of the junction unaccounted for. From the cysteine up to the phenylalanine, the CDR3 has a length of 14 residues. Only the CDR3 part of the read is kept: 42 bases, read in frame from the first base. For CDR1 and CDR2, the germline V gene (reference sequence) lists DFQATT and SNEGSKA. Before undergoing thyroid surgery, none of the patients had been given any kind of treatment. Patient clinical samples collected from the early 2010s to the late 2010s were retrospectively analysed using T-cell receptor beta sequencing. Library generation was performed with PCR. Sequenced on an Illumina HiSeq 4000. The TCR beta-chain CDR3 region of each patient was profiled by high-throughput sequencing. In the source study's methods: A classifier to discriminate distant-metastatic papillary thyroid cancer patients was built from CDR3 differences across clinicopathological groups. The Shannon index was used to measure repertoire diversity, and the Morisita-Horn index was used to measure how similar tumor and blood repertoires were. TCRdb handled the public reads itself, with Q25 trimming in fastp and clone calling in MiXCR, and kept productive beta chains. Clone size and V and J calls follow TCRdb, not the original study. This sample comprises 45,000 to 50,000 clones, more than 20% of them detected only once. The top ten clones comprise 3% to 4% of the sample.

Here the chain combines TRBV20-1 and TRBJ2-7, and 7 bases in between align with TRBD2. The material sequenced was blood. The receptor was derived from a male donor with papillary thyroid cancer or a benign thyroid nodule (not recorded which). Some clones in this sample may be carry-over from other donors' samples. The DNA sequence is TGCAGTGCTAGAGAACTAGCGAGTACCTACGAGCAGTACTTC. Its coded protein is CSARELASTYEQYF.